The 20 T cell receptor beta chains in this list originate from one sample, sequenced in a study of regulatory T cells in long-lasting Graves disease. Libraries of TCR beta came from iRepertoire HTBI primers plus Arm-PCR of CDR3 regions. TCRdb re-analysed the multiplex PCR reads in MiXCR, keeping a single row per CDR3 protein. The table lists under 400,000 distinct CDR3 sequences, around 15% of them singletons, with approximately 30% in the top ten. Time point defined: newly diagnosed GD, antithyroid drugs for less than 3 months. PBMC-extracted RNA yielded the TCR library. The same specimen was also included in a second study, on T cells in Graves' hyperthyroidism and ophthalmopathy.

This specimen was peripheral blood mononuclear cells (PBMCs), taken at new diagnosis, from a patient treated with antithyroid drugs. The receptors stem from a man aged 35-49 years with Graves disease.

V is TRBV9 and J is TRBJ2-3; TRBD2 matches at 8 bases. Unmatched junction bases numbered 7, after V lost 0 bases and J lost 1 base. Per germline, CDR1 SGDLS and CDR2 YYNGEE. The CDR3 is 17 amino acids. Written as DNA, the CDR3 is TGTGCCAGCAGCGTAGGGGGGAGTAGCGGGGGCACAGATACGCAGTATTTT. It specifies CASSVGGSSGGTDTQYF. The whole variable domain, filled in from reference TRBV9 and TRBJ2-3, reads DSGVTQTPKHLITATGQRVTLRCSPRSGDLSVYWYQQSLDQGLQFLIQYYNGEERAKGNILERFSAQQFPDLHSELNLSSLELGDSALYFCASSVGGSSGGTDTQYFGPGTRLTVL.

In this sample, this clonotype turned up a few times. The V gene is TRBV5-8, the J gene TRBJ2-7; D perhaps matches TRBD1 (5 bases). V lost 5 bases to trimming and J lost 2 bases, with 14 bases between them. Looked up from germline, CDR1 is SGHTS and CDR2 is YDEGEE. The CDR3 contains 14 residues. The CDR3 sequence: CASRRGQGTYEQYF. The CDR3 DNA is TGTGCCAGCAGACGTGGGCAGGGAACCTACGAGCAGTACTTC.

This chain connects TRBV19 to TRBJ2-7, with TRBD1 identical over 9 bases. Trimming took 3 bases from V and 7 from J; bases not matched to a gene: 10. The CDR3 length is 15 residues. The germline gives CDR1 LNHDA, CDR2 SQIVND (reference sequence). The CDR3 nucleotides are TGTGCCAGTAGTATCCGACAGGGGGGCCGTGGAGAGCAGTACTTC. Translated: CASSIRQGGRGEQYF.

This clonotype showed up many times. V and J are TRBV5-1 and TRBJ2-3; 10 bases line up with TRBD1. Trimming at V came to 0 bases and at J to 5 bases, leaving 9 bases not matched to a gene. CDR1 and CDR2 (germline): SGHRS, YFSETQ. This CDR3 contains 17 residues. The chain's CDR3 is CASSLVPGQGIGDTQYF. DNA of the CDR3: TGCGCCAGCAGCTTGGTACCGGGACAGGGGATCGGAGATACGCAGTATTTT.

This clonotype was counted only a few times. This chain connects TRBV5-1 to TRBJ1-1; a possible D gene is TRBD1 (5 bases). Germline V gene data show CDR1 as SGHRS and CDR2 as YFSETQ. This CDR3 has 14 residues. V gave up 0 bases and J gave up 3 bases, with 9 bases separating them. The CDR3 here is CASSLESGHTEAFF. The CDR3 DNA reads TGCGCCAGCAGCTTGGAGTCGGGACACACTGAAGCTTTCTTT.

The rearrangement links TRBV5-1 to TRBJ2-1, with a weak D call TRBD1 (5 bases). The germline V gene encodes CDR1 SGHRS and CDR2 YFSETQ. The V end lost 2 bases, the J end lost 3 bases, and 12 bases lay between the germline ends. This CDR3 has 15 residues. Here the CDR3 reads CASSLTTGYYNEQFF. The CDR3 DNA is TGCGCCAGCAGCTTAACTACAGGTTACTACAATGAGCAGTTCTTC.

The gene calls are TRBV7-9 and TRBJ1-4; D may be TRBD1 (5 bases). Trimming removed 5 bases at V and 11 bases at J, with 18 bases between. This CDR3 is 14 amino acids long. Looked up from germline, CDR1 is SEHNR and CDR2 is FQNEAQ (reference sequence). Written as DNA, the CDR3 is TGTGCCAGCAGCACCCGGGCACCCGGGGGGAAACTGTTTTTT. Translation: CASSTRAPGGKLFF.

This clonotype was recorded many times. J is TRBJ1-4 and V is TRBV3-1, with D unclear. The CDR3 contains 12 residues. Trimming took 4 bases from V and 8 from J, leaving 8 bases between them. Germline V CDR1 and CDR2: LGHDT, YNNKEL (reference sequence). CDR3 in amino acids: CASSPRGEKLFF. Here the CDR3 DNA reads TGTGCCAGCAGCCCCCGAGGGGAAAAACTGTTTTTT.

With regard to this clonotype: A read error may be the cause here, since a much bigger clone is one base away. The V gene is TRBV11-3, the J gene TRBJ2-2; D remains ambiguous. Looked up from germline, CDR1 is SGHNT and CDR2 is YENEEA. Trimming stripped 1 base from V and 3 bases from J, with 9 bases between. This CDR3 spans 15 amino acids. In DNA, the CDR3 is TGTGCCAGCAGCTTAGGGCTAGTACACACCGGGGAGCTGTTTTTT. Translating gives CASSLGLVHTGELFF. The entire variable domain, with the rest obtained from reference TRBV11-3 and TRBJ2-2, is as follows: EAGVVQSPRYKIIEKKQPVAFWCNPISGHNTLYWYLQNLGQGPELLIRYENEEAVDDSQLPKDRFSAERLKGVDSTLKIQPAELGDSAVYLCASSLGLVHTGELFFGEGSRLTVL.

This clonotype was detected many times. The chain couples TRBV3-1 to TRBJ1-1; D may be TRBD1 (6 bases). CDR3 length: 12 residues. Per the germline V gene, CDR1 is LGHDT and CDR2 is YNNKEL (reference sequence). V lost 7 bases, J lost 4 bases, and 10 bases lay in between. This chain's CDR3 is CASNRAGTEAFF. The CDR3, as DNA: TGTGCCAGCAACAGGGCCGGCACTGAAGCTTTCTTT.

In DNA, the CDR3 is TGTGCCATCAGGCCCGCGACAGGGGCGAACACTGAAGCTTTCTTT. This codes for CAIRPATGANTEAFF. This chain uses TRBV10-3 with TRBJ1-1, with 8 positions matching TRBD1. Germline CDR1 reads ENHRY; CDR2 reads SYGVKD. The V gene end was trimmed by 6 bases and the J gene end by 1 base; junction bases not matched to a gene: 7. The CDR3 has 15 amino acids.

There are a few counts of this clonotype. V gene TRBV3-1 combines with J gene TRBJ1-1; a possible D gene is TRBD1 (5 bases). Between the trimmed V and J ends, which lost 2 bases and 4 bases, there was a span of 14 bases. Germline CDR1 and CDR2: LGHDT and YNNKEL (reference sequence). The CDR3 contains 15 residues. This CDR3 reads CASSQNPGSVTEAFF. The DNA for the CDR3 is TGTGCCAGCAGCCAAAATCCAGGGTCGGTCACTGAAGCTTTCTTT.

The chain carries TRBV29-1 and TRBJ2-1, with D perhaps TRBD1 or TRBD2 (5 bases each). Trimming stripped 6 bases from V and 5 bases from J, with 5 bases between. The CDR3 totals 10 residues. CDR1 is SQVTM and CDR2 is ANQGSEA in the germline V gene. For the CDR3, the DNA is TGCAGCGTGGGGGACAATGAGCAGTTCTTC. It encodes CSVGDNEQFF.

This clonotype was picked up many times. The chain couples TRBV5-1 to TRBJ2-3; 8 nucleotides align to TRBD1. The CDR3 covers 17 residues. J was trimmed by 2 bases and V by 4 bases; bases with no gene match: 12. From germline, CDR1 is SGHRS and CDR2 YFSETQ. The CDR3 DNA follows: TGCGCCAGCAGCAAGTCGACAGGGGATGGTTTCACAGATACGCAGTATTTT. Encoded protein: CASSKSTGDGFTDTQYF.

Only a few counts were recorded for this clonotype. The gene calls are TRBV29-1 and TRBJ2-7; D unresolved. V was shortened by 6 bases and J by 6 bases, with 15 bases between the two germline ends. The CDR3 has 12 residues. Per the germline V gene, CDR1 is SQVTM and CDR2 is ANQGSEA. CDR3 amino acids: CSVSLGVSEQYF. The CDR3 DNA reads as TGCAGCGTCTCCCTTGGGGTCTCCGAGCAGTACTTC.

There are a few counts of this clonotype. This chain links TRBV20-1 with TRBJ2-7; the match to TRBD1 covers 10 bases. CDR3 size: 17 residues. Germline CDR1 DFQATT, CDR2 SNEGSKA (reference sequence). The J segment lost 3 bases and the V segment lost 2 bases, leaving 13 bases of the junction unmatched. The CDR3 bases are TGCAGTGCTAGAATCCAACGAGGGACAGGGGTCCTCTACGAGCAGTACTTC. As protein: CSARIQRGTGVLYEQYF.

In its sample, this clonotype was seen many times. CDR3 sequence: CASGKGPMDYGYTF. CDR3 sequence (DNA): TGTGCCAGCGGAAAGGGCCCCATGGACTATGGCTACACCTTC. The rearrangement links TRBV2 to TRBJ1-2, with unresolved D. This CDR3 has 14 residues. Germline V CDR1 and CDR2: SNHLY, FYNNEI. Trimming shortened V by 8 bases and J by 3 bases, and 16 bases separated the two germline ends. The variable domain in full, with the rest retrieved from reference TRBV2 and TRBJ1-2, is EPEVTQTPSHQVTQMGQEVILRCVPISNHLYFYWYRQILGQKVEFLVSFYNNEISEKSEIFDDQFSVERPDGSNFTLKIRSTKLEDSAMYFCASGKGPMDYGYTFGSGTRLTVV.

This clonotype was picked up many times. The chain links TRBV20-1 to TRBJ2-1, with 11 bases aligning to TRBD2. Trimming removed 5 bases from V and 0 bases from J; junction bases left unmatched: 6. Germline-derived CDR1 and CDR2 are DFQATT and SNEGSKA (reference sequence). This CDR3 is built from 16 residues. CDR3 bases: TGCAGTGCTGCCAGACTAGCGGGGCTCTCCTACAATGAGCAGTTCTTC. Translation gives CSAARLAGLSYNEQFF.

This chain connects TRBV28 to TRBJ2-7, with a tentative D call TRBD2 (5 bases). The CDR3 runs 19 residues. CDR1 is MDHEN, CDR2 SYDVKM, per germline. Trimming removed 2 bases from V and 2 bases from J, with 25 bases in between. The CDR3 DNA reads as TGTGCCAGCAGTTTAGAGGGCAGCTCCAAGTACAGACGAACCTACGAGCAGTACTTC. This sequence encodes CASSLEGSSKYRRTYEQYF.

The sample holds many counts of this clonotype. A much larger clone lies a single base off, so this may be a read error. The chain uses TRBV7-2 and TRBJ2-3; possibly TRBD1 for D (5 bases). This CDR3 contains 13 residues. V lost 3 bases and J 4 bases, leaving 8 bases between the germline ends. Germline assignment: CDR1 SGHTA and CDR2 FQGNSA. The CDR3, as DNA: TGTGCCAGCAGCTTCGCAGGGCCAGATACGCAGTATTTT. Its protein product is CASSFAGPDTQYF.